Following are 7 T cell receptor beta chains from one sample sequenced in a study of CD8 T cells in ankylosing spondylitis. TCRdb recomputed calls from the 5' RACE reads with MiXCR, one row per CDR3 protein. This sample yields around 280,000 distinct CDR3 sequences, of which roughly 20% are seen a single time; under 8.5% belongs to the top ten. The sample consisted of blood, either unsorted or a sorted T cell fraction (not recorded which). These receptors all come from a male donor with ankylosing spondylitis or in good health (not recorded which).

The chain carries TRBV18 and TRBJ1-3; a weak D match, TRBD1 (6 bases). V lost 2 bases to trimming and J lost 0 bases, with 23 bases between them. The CDR3 covers 20 residues. Germline values: CDR1 KGHSH, CDR2 LQKENI. This CDR3 reads CASSPVGSRQAEVSGNTIYF. CDR3 nucleotide sequence: TGTGCCAGCTCACCAGTGGGGTCGAGACAGGCCGAAGTCTCTGGAAACACCATATATTTT.

The V call is TRBV12-3 or TRBV12-4, the J call TRBJ1-3, with 8 positions matching TRBD1. J gave up 5 bases and V 5 bases, and 5 bases lay outside the gene matches. CDR3 size: 14 residues. The chain's CDR3 is CASSEQGGRNTIYF. In DNA form, the CDR3 reads TGTGCCAGCAGTGAACAGGGGGGGAGAAACACCATATATTTT.

V and J are TRBV27 and TRBJ2-7, with D tentatively TRBD2 (5 bases). Germline V CDR1 and CDR2: MNHEY, SMNVEV (reference sequence). The CDR3 spans 13 residues. Trimming took 2 bases from V and 4 from J, leaving 9 bases between them. CDR3 in amino acids: CASSLTRGYEQYV. DNA of the CDR3: TGTGCCAGCAGTTTAACCCGGGGATACGAGCAGTACGTC.

This clonotype was counted at least ten times. This sequence joins TRBV12-3 or TRBV12-4 and TRBJ1-1; 10 bases align to TRBD1. The J segment lost 3 bases and the V segment lost 6 bases, leaving 1 base of the junction unmatched. CDR3 length: 13 residues. CDR3 loop: CASRGTGDTEAFF. CDR3 DNA: TGTGCCAGCAGGGGGACAGGGGACACTGAAGCTTTCTTT.

This chain connects TRBV6-5 to TRBJ1-5, with D hard to call. This CDR3 is built from 14 residues. CDR1 and CDR2 from the germline V gene are MNHEY and SVGAGI. Trimming took off 2 bases at V and 3 bases at J, with 8 bases between the two ends. For the CDR3, the DNA is TGTGCCAGCAGTTACACGGGGTCCAATCAGCCCCAGCATTTT. Its translation is CASSYTGSNQPQHF.

This clonotype turned up a few times. The genes are TRBV19 and TRBJ2-1; 9 positions agree with TRBD1. With 2 bases clipped from V and 8 bases from J, the junction kept 1 base outside the gene matches. From germline, CDR1 is LNHDA and CDR2 SQIVND (reference sequence). The CDR3 sequence is 13 residues long. CDR3 coding DNA: TGTGCCAGTAGTATAAGGGACAGGGATGAGCAGTTCTTC. It encodes CASSIRDRDEQFF.

This clonotype has ten or more counts. CDR3 protein: CASSSAGTANTEAFF. CDR3 DNA sequence: TGTGCCAGCAGTTCGGCCGGGACAGCGAACACTGAAGCTTTCTTT. This rearrangement joins TRBV12-3 or TRBV12-4 to TRBJ1-1; 7 bases agree with TRBD1. CDR3 length: 15 amino acids. J lost 1 base, V lost 4 bases, and 6 bases had no gene match.